The 19 T cell receptor beta chains presented below share a single source sample, sequenced in a study of blood T cell repertoires in COVID-19. Produced via immunoSEQ multiplex PCR; TCRdb's table is partial and in-frame only. The sample carries 100,000 to 150,000 clones, roughly 91% recorded once. Sequenced input: peripheral blood. The receptor set was obtained from a man aged 50 to 60 with active or convalescent COVID-19.

The chain joins TRBV27 to TRBJ1-5; TRBD1 aligns across 10 bases. Looked up from germline, CDR1 is MNHEY and CDR2 is SMNVEV (reference sequence). V trimming: 7 bases; J trimming: 5 bases; junction bases outside the gene matches: 5. This CDR3 contains 14 residues. CDR3 bases: TGTGCCAGCAAGACGACAGGGGGCCATCAGCCCCAGCATTTT. It specifies CASKTTGGHQPQHF.

The CDR3 reads CASRYRDRGYEQYF. In nucleotides, the CDR3 is TGTGCCAGCAGGTACCGGGACAGGGGCTACGAGCAGTACTTC. The gene calls are TRBV11-3 and TRBJ2-7; 10 bases are a match to TRBD1. J was trimmed by 3 bases and V by 6 bases; bases with no gene match: 5. Germline CDR1 is SGHNT and CDR2 is YENEEA. This CDR3 comprises 14 residues.

The chain combines TRBV4-3 with TRBJ2-3; 7 nucleotides agree with TRBD1. The CDR3 runs to 17 residues. J gave up 0 bases and V 0 bases, and 6 bases lay outside the gene matches. CDR1 and CDR2 from the germline V gene are LGHNA and YSLEER. In DNA, the CDR3 is TGCGCCAGCAGCCAAGATAGGGGGACAGCTAGCACAGATACGCAGTATTTT. Amino acid sequence: CASSQDRGTASTDTQYF.

The rearrangement uses TRBV28 and TRBJ1-4; no reliable D call. This CDR3 spans 15 amino acids. The V gene lost 8 bases and the J gene lost 5 bases, with 18 bases spanning the gap. Per germline, CDR1 MDHEN and CDR2 SYDVKM. The CDR3 loop is CASRLLGGLNEKLFF. The CDR3 DNA reads as TGTGCCAGCCGCTTATTGGGAGGGTTGAATGAAAAACTGTTTTTT.

The chain is built from TRBV4-3 and TRBJ2-3; TRBD2 matches 16 bases. The ends lost 2 bases at V and 4 bases at J; junction bases unmatched: 3. Germline CDR1 is LGHNA and CDR2 is YSLEER. The CDR3 length is 17 residues. The CDR3, as DNA: TGCGCCAGCAGCCAACCGGGACTAGCGGGGGGGCCAGATACGCAGTATTTT. It encodes CASSQPGLAGGPDTQYF.

J is TRBJ2-5 and V is TRBV11-2; possible D gene TRBD1, 6 bases. V was cut by 0 bases and J by 7 bases, with 15 bases left in between. Per germline, CDR1 SGHAT and CDR2 FQNNGV. This CDR3 has 15 residues. CDR3 nucleotide sequence: TGTGCCAGCAGCTTAGAGGCAGGGGCCAGGGTGACCCAGTACTTC. Protein product: CASSLEAGARVTQYF.

The chain has TRBV7-8 and TRBJ2-3; 12 bases agree with TRBD2. With V trimmed by 5 bases and J by 1 base, 7 bases remained unmatched. The germline CDR1 and CDR2 sequences are SGHVS and FQNEAQ. The CDR3 runs to 17 residues. CDR3 nucleotides: TGTGCCAGCAGCGTTAGCTCTAGCGGGGGGGGCACAGATACGCAGTATTTT. This translates into CASSVSSSGGGTDTQYF.

This clone has only one observation. The J gene is TRBJ2-1, the V gene TRBV19; TRBD2 agrees at 8 bases. The germline V gene has CDR1 LNHDA and CDR2 SQIVND (reference sequence). J was trimmed by 7 bases and V by 8 bases; bases with no gene match: 13. This CDR3 has 15 residues. The CDR3 bases are TGTGCCAGTGCAAGGCGGGGGGCCAGGGAGAATGAGCAGTTCTTC. It translates to CASARRGARENEQFF. The entire variable domain, with the rest obtained from reference TRBV19 and TRBJ2-1, is as follows: DGGITQSPKYLFRKEGQNVTLSCEQNLNHDAMYWYRQDPGQGLRLIYYSQIVNDFQKGDIAEGYSVSREKKESFPLTVTSAQKNPTAFYLCASARRGARENEQFFGPGTRLTVL.

The chain employs TRBV28 and TRBJ1-4, with 7 bases aligning to TRBD1. CDR3 length: 13 residues. J was trimmed by 7 bases and V by 11 bases; bases with no gene match: 10. Looked up from germline, CDR1 is MDHEN and CDR2 is SYDVKM. This chain's CDR3 is CAGFDRVGEKLFF. CDR3 sequence (DNA): TGTGCCGGATTCGACAGGGTGGGTGAAAAACTGTTTTTT.

This chain connects TRBV4-1 to TRBJ1-5; tentative D call: TRBD1 (6 bases). This CDR3 region has 16 residues. Per germline, CDR1 MGHRA and CDR2 YSYEKL. Trimming cost V 0 bases and J 5 bases, with 14 bases left between them. The CDR3 sequence is CASSQEPQGSYQPQHF. The CDR3 nucleotides are TGCGCCAGCAGCCAAGAACCACAGGGTAGTTATCAGCCCCAGCATTTT.

The rearrangement links TRBV1 to TRBJ2-5; TRBD2 reflects the table's D call only, with no check against the DNA. TRBV1 is classified as a pseudogene. The CDR3 covers 13 residues. The DNA for the CDR3 is TGCACCCCACGGGGGATATACGCAGAGACCCAGTACTTC. It translates to CTPRGIYAETQYF.

The chain joins TRBV5-4 to TRBJ2-1; 7 positions agree with TRBD1. CDR3 size: 14 residues. Trimming cost V 5 bases and J 4 bases; bases outside gene matches: 6. Germline V gives CDR1 SGHNT, CDR2 YYREEE (reference sequence). Here the CDR3 DNA reads TGTGCCAGCAGTCCTCCGGGACAGTACAATGAGCAGTTCTTC. Protein sequence: CASSPPGQYNEQFF.

This sequence joins TRBV5-4 and TRBJ2-2, with 11 bases lining up with TRBD2. The CDR3 is 18 residues long. Germline CDR1 reads SGHNT; CDR2 reads YYREEE (reference sequence). V shed 7 bases and J 3 bases; nucleotides not matched to a gene: 14. The CDR3 protein is CASSIRDRLAGYTGELFF. DNA for the CDR3: TGTGCCAGCTCCATTCGGGATAGACTAGCGGGATACACCGGGGAGCTGTTTTTT.

This clone was found once. The V and J genes are TRBV9 and TRBJ2-3; 8 nucleotides line up with TRBD2. This CDR3 comprises 15 residues. Germline V gene lookup returns CDR1 SGDLS and CDR2 YYNGEE. The ends lost 2 bases at V and 2 bases at J; junction bases unmatched: 4. The CDR3 sequence: CASSVSGTNTDTQYF. DNA for the CDR3: TGTGCCAGCAGCGTTAGCGGGACCAACACAGATACGCAGTATTTT.

V usage is TRBV5-4 and J usage is TRBJ2-3, with no clear D. CDR3 length equals 18 residues. From germline, CDR1 is SGHNT and CDR2 YYREEE (reference sequence). Between the trimmed V and J ends, which lost 1 base and 0 bases, there was a span of 18 bases. This chain's CDR3 is CASSLPTATATSTDTQYF. For the CDR3, the DNA is TGTGCCAGCAGCTTGCCCACCGCTACTGCCACTAGCACAGATACGCAGTATTTT.

This clone turned up a few times. The chain joins TRBV20-1 to TRBJ2-2, with D perhaps matching TRBD2 (6 bases). The CDR3 totals 15 residues. Germline CDR1 reads DFQATT; CDR2 reads SNEGSKA (reference sequence). The ends were cut back, 3 bases at V and 3 bases at J, with 14 bases in the middle. The CDR3, as DNA: TGCAGTGCTAGTCTGGTGGGGGAGGACACCGGGGAGCTGTTTTTT. It specifies CSASLVGEDTGELFF.

The chain carries TRBV5-4 and TRBJ2-7, with TRBD2 identical over 15 bases. The CDR3 has 17 residues. V trimming: 4 bases; J trimming: 5 bases; junction bases outside the gene matches: 10. Germline CDR1 reads SGHNT; CDR2 reads YYREEE (reference sequence). The CDR3 DNA sequence: TGTGCCAGCAGCCCAGGACTAGCGGGGGGGGGCACCCACGAGCAGTACTTC. Translating gives CASSPGLAGGGTHEQYF.

The V call is TRBV6-1, the J call TRBJ1-4, with D perhaps TRBD1 (6 bases). The CDR3 loop spans 14 amino acids. The V gene's germline CDR1 is MNHNS and CDR2 SASEGT. Deletions cut 1 base from V and 8 bases from J, with 11 bases between. In DNA form, the CDR3 reads TGTGCCAGCAGTGAAGGGGCAGGGGCCGAAAAACTGTTTTTT. As protein: CASSEGAGAEKLFF.

V and J are TRBV7-7 and TRBJ2-2; a possible D gene is TRBD2 (5 bases). Germline CDR1 reads SSHAT; CDR2 reads FNYEAQ (reference sequence). This CDR3 region has 14 residues. V gave up 5 bases and J gave up 3 bases, with 10 bases separating them. CDR3 loop: CASSAERDTGELFF. CDR3 DNA sequence: TGTGCCAGCAGCGCCGAGAGGGACACCGGGGAGCTGTTTTTT.